This T cell receptor (beta chain) was retrieved from a study of identical twins. Findings and caveats of the study: Models underpredicted monozygotic twin sharing of out-of-frame TCR alpha. The abundant beta clonotypes from cord blood had fewer insertions, and memory repertoires had none of this. Surplus twin overlap in beta out-of-frame sequences was less pronounced.

Germline V gives CDR1 LGHDT, CDR2 YNNKEL (reference sequence). Trimming took 4 bases from V and 5 from J; bases not matched to a gene: 6. The CDR3 contains 14 residues. As concerns this clonotype: Antigen specificity is unknown.

TCRdb redid the calling of the 5' RACE reads with MiXCR, one entry per CDR3 protein. Here the sample spans about 660,000 distinct CDR3 sequences, around 8.3% being singletons. Another study also made use of these data, one on yellow fever vaccine responses in identical twins.

The sequencing sample was made of PBMCs. The receptor was derived from a woman aged 18-29 years in good health. This sequence joins TRBV3-1 and TRBJ2-7; 9 positions agree with TRBD1. This chain's CDR3 is CASSPGTGSNEQYF. For the CDR3, the DNA is TGTGCCAGCAGCCCGGGGACAGGGAGTAACGAGCAGTACTTC.